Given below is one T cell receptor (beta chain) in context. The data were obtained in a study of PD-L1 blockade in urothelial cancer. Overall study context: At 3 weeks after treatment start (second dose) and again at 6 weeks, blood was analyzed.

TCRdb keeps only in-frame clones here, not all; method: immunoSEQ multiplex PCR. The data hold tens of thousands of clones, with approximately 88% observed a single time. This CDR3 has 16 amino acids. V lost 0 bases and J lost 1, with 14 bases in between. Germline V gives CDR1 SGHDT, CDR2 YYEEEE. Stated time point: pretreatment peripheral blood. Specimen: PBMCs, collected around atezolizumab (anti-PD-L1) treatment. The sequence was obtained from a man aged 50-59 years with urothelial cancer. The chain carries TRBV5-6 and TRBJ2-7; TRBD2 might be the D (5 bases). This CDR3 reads CASSLVPAEVSYEQYF. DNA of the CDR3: TGTGCCAGCAGCTTGGTTCCAGCGGAAGTGTCCTACGAGCAGTACTTC.